This entry is about one TCR beta chain. The investigators amplified TCR beta CDR3 regions from RNA transcripts. A first-round RT-PCR of the TCR CDR3 used the HTBI primer set. TCRdb fed the multiplex PCR reads into MiXCR, producing one record per CDR3 protein. The sample has approximately 370,000 distinct CDR3 sequences, about 15% seen once; the top ten hold approximately 32%. This sample is drawn from a study of T cells in Graves' hyperthyroidism and ophthalmopathy. Input material: blood. The sequence was obtained from a woman in her twenties or thirties with Graves' hyperthyroidism.

The CDR3 region has the DNA TGTGCCAGCAGTGCTCCGCCGGGACAGGGAATCACCTACGAGCAGTACTTC. It encodes CASSAPPGQGITYEQYF. This chain uses TRBV25-1 with TRBJ2-7; 9 bases agree with TRBD1. This CDR3 is built from 17 residues. Germline trimming cut 4 bases from V and 2 bases from J; bases unmatched to any gene: 12. Germline V lookup: CDR1 MGHDK, CDR2 SYGVNS.